One and the same sample provided the 28 T cell receptor beta chains below, sequenced in a study of T cells after yellow fever vaccination (dated by TCRdb to about 2019). The sample's treatment or condition label, decoded: live attenuated yellow fever vaccine strain. The library was generated by 5' RACE. TCRdb shows the sequencer as Illumina NovaSeq 6000. The raw public data were reprocessed by TCRdb itself: fastp quality trimming at Q25, MiXCR clonotype calling, in-frame beta chains only. Rows matching on CDR3 protein sequence are summarized as one entry with the most common DNA and genes. This sample holds about 120,000 distinct CDR3 sequences; 8.9% were observed only once. The top ten hold around 40% of the sample. This sample comprised CD8+ T cells sorted from PBMCs, obtained on the day of the yellow fever booster vaccination. The source is a man between 18 and 29 years old who received the YFV17D yellow fever vaccine.

This clonotype was seen a few times. The genes are TRBV10-3 and TRBJ2-2; D is uncertain. Trimming pared 10 bases from V and 1 base from J, leaving 13 bases between. Germline V lookup: CDR1 ENHRY, CDR2 SYGVKD. The CDR3 totals 14 residues. The CDR3 loop reads CATNPTGNTGELFF. The CDR3 coding sequence is TGTGCCACTAACCCGACGGGGAACACCGGGGAGCTGTTTTTT.

V usage is TRBV29-1 and J usage is TRBJ2-7; tentatively, D is TRBD1 (6 bases). The CDR3 is made up of 13 amino acids. CDR1 is SQVTM, CDR2 ANQGSEA, per germline. V lost 2 bases, J lost 5 bases, and 13 bases lay in between. As DNA, the CDR3 is TGCAGCGTTGAAAGGCAGGGGCTCGACGAGCAGTACTTC. Translated, it gives CSVERQGLDEQYF.

The genes are TRBV2 and TRBJ1-1; D not certain. Trimming left V 2 bases short and J 0 bases short, with 10 bases between. CDR1 and CDR2 from the germline V gene are SNHLY and FYNNEI. The CDR3 runs 15 residues. DNA of the CDR3: TGTGCCAGCAGTGAAAGGATTGATTTGAACACTGAAGCTTTCTTT. Residues: CASSERIDLNTEAFF.

This clonotype was detected a few times. CDR3 sequence: CASSYGQANTEAFF. The CDR3 coding sequence is TGTGCCAGCAGTTACGGCCAGGCGAACACTGAAGCTTTCTTT. The chain joins TRBV6-5 to TRBJ1-1, with D uncertain. V lost 2 bases to trimming and J lost 1 base, with 8 bases between them. Per the germline V gene, CDR1 is MNHEY and CDR2 is SVGAGI. There are 14 residues in the CDR3.

There are a few counts of this clonotype. The chain carries TRBV12-5 and TRBJ2-3, with TRBD2 matching 8 bases. The CDR3 consists of 13 residues. The J segment lost 10 bases and the V segment lost 2 bases, leaving 5 bases of the junction unmatched. Germline lookup yields CDR1 LGHNT and CDR2 FRNRAP. This CDR3 is CASGLPRLASQYF. In nucleotides, the CDR3 is TGTGCTAGTGGTTTGCCCCGACTAGCGTCGCAGTATTTT.

This clonotype has a count of ten or more. The rearrangement links TRBV12-5 to TRBJ2-5; D perhaps matches TRBD2 (6 bases). The CDR3 consists of 12 residues. Trimming took 6 bases from V and 5 from J, leaving 10 bases between them. Per germline, CDR1 LGHNT and CDR2 FRNRAP. The CDR3 region is CASGVGTETQYF. The DNA for the CDR3 is TGTGCTAGTGGAGTAGGGACTGAGACCCAGTACTTC.

This clonotype has just a few counts. The genes are TRBV6-6 and TRBJ2-7, with 9 bases identical to TRBD1. The ends lost 0 bases at V and 6 bases at J; junction bases unmatched: 9. CDR3 length: 16 residues. Germline CDR1 and CDR2: MNHNY and SVGAGI (reference sequence). The CDR3 loop reads CASSYSIDRGYPEQYV. The CDR3 DNA follows: TGTGCCAGCAGTTACTCGATAGACAGGGGGTATCCCGAGCAGTACGTC.

This clonotype appeared a few times. The rearrangement links TRBV27 to TRBJ2-3, with 11 bases fitting TRBD2. The CDR3 has 17 residues. V lost 5 bases and J lost 2; bases outside the gene matches: 9. Germline V gene sequence: CDR1 MNHEY, CDR2 SMNVEV (reference sequence). The CDR3: CASSRLGTSGFTDTQYF. CDR3 coding DNA: TGTGCCAGCAGTCGTCTCGGGACTAGCGGTTTCACAGATACGCAGTATTTT.

This clonotype was detected many times. This chain uses TRBV6-6 with TRBJ2-5, with D uncertain. In germline, CDR1 is MNHNY, CDR2 SVGAGI (reference sequence). The V end was cut by 4 bases, the J end by 3 bases, with 9 bases between. CDR3 length: 13 amino acids. CDR3 in DNA: TGTGCCAGCAGTTTGGGTTTGGAAGAGACCCAGTACTTC. Translation gives CASSLGLEETQYF.

This clonotype was seen many times. The chain employs TRBV4-3 and TRBJ2-7, with TRBD1 matching 7 bases. The J segment lost 0 bases and the V segment lost 3 bases, leaving 20 bases of the junction unmatched. The CDR3 covers 20 residues. The germline CDR1 and CDR2 sequences are LGHNA and YSLEER. Here the CDR3 reads CASSQEYYRGPESSSYEQYF. The DNA of the CDR3 is TGCGCCAGCAGCCAGGAGTATTACAGGGGCCCAGAATCGAGCTCCTACGAGCAGTACTTC.

This clonotype was counted between two and nine times. The J gene is TRBJ1-5, the V gene TRBV20-1; D may be TRBD1 (6 bases). Trimming took off 5 bases at V and 4 bases at J, with 15 bases between the two ends. The CDR3 is made up of 14 amino acids. From germline, CDR1 is DFQATT and CDR2 SNEGSKA (reference sequence). The CDR3 loop is CSARTGLGNQPQHF. CDR3 sequence (DNA): TGCAGTGCTCGCACAGGGTTGGGGAATCAGCCCCAGCATTTT.

The rearrangement uses TRBV7-9 and TRBJ1-5; D not resolved. This CDR3 region has 13 residues. The V end lost 5 bases, the J end lost 8 bases, and 13 bases lay between the germline ends. Germline V gene data show CDR1 as SEHNR and CDR2 as FQNEAQ (reference sequence). CDR3 bases: TGTGCCAGCAGCCATCCCCCTTACGAGCCCCAGCATTTT. It codes for CASSHPPYEPQHF.

This clonotype appeared a few times. CDR3 DNA: TGTGCCAGCAGCCAAGCCTTTACAGGGGGCGGACCCTACAATGAGCAGTTCTTC. This encodes CASSQAFTGGGPYNEQFF. J is TRBJ2-1 and V is TRBV4-2; the match to TRBD1 covers 9 bases. Germline V gene lookup returns CDR1 LGHNA and CDR2 YNFKEQ. V dropped 1 base and J dropped 2; count of bases not matched to a gene: 9. The CDR3 covers 18 residues.

Only a few counts were recorded for this clonotype. The chain joins TRBV7-9 to TRBJ1-5; TRBD1 is a possible D gene (6 bases). The germline gives CDR1 SEHNR, CDR2 FQNEAQ (reference sequence). The CDR3 covers 13 residues. V was pared by 1 base and J by 8 bases, with 9 bases between. For the CDR3, the DNA is TGTGCCAGCAGCTTAGGGGGGGCGGAGCCCCAGCATTTT. It specifies CASSLGGAEPQHF.

Many counts were recorded for this clonotype. The chain carries TRBV5-1 and TRBJ2-1, with 7 bases lining up with TRBD1. Germline V lookup: CDR1 SGHRS, CDR2 YFSETQ. CDR3 length: 13 amino acids. The ends lost 5 bases at V and 5 bases at J; junction bases unmatched: 4. CDR3 nucleotides: TGCGCCAGCAGTTTTACAGGGGACAATGAGCAGTTCTTC. Translating gives CASSFTGDNEQFF.

This clonotype occurred a few times. The chain couples TRBV7-2 to TRBJ2-1, with TRBD1 identical over 8 bases. The J segment lost 5 bases and the V segment lost 5 bases, leaving 8 bases of the junction unmatched. This CDR3 region has 15 residues. Germline CDR1 and CDR2: SGHTA and FQGNSA. CDR3 DNA: TGTGCCAGCAGCACCGGACAGGGTTTAAACAATGAGCAGTTCTTC. Its protein is CASSTGQGLNNEQFF. Based on the CDR3 plus reference TRBV7-2 and TRBJ2-1, the full variable domain is GAGVSQSPSNKVTEKGKDVELRCDPISGHTALYWYRQSLGQGLEFLIYFQGNSAPDKSGLPSDRFSAERTGGSVSTLTIQRTQQEDSAVYLCASSTGQGLNNEQFFGPGTRLTVL.

The sample holds a few counts of this clonotype. The CDR3 nucleotides are TGTGCCAGCAGTGAATATGTAGTCGCAGATACGCAGTATTTT. Translation: CASSEYVVADTQYF. This sequence joins TRBV25-1 and TRBJ2-3, with D unclear. The CDR3 consists of 14 residues. CDR1 is MGHDK and CDR2 is SYGVNS in the germline V gene. Trimming left V 0 bases short and J 4 bases short, with 8 bases between.

Only a few counts were recorded for this clonotype. A junction boundary mismatches the germline segment, possibly from a read error. The rearrangement links TRBV7-7 to TRBJ2-4, with a possible D match to TRBD1 (5 bases). Germline values: CDR1 SSHAT, CDR2 FNYEAQ (reference sequence). This CDR3 is 16 amino acids long. This CDR3 is CASTQWGPLAKNIQYF. CDR3 in DNA: TGTGCTAGCACCCAATGGGGCCCCCTAGCCAAAAACATTCAGTACTTC. Full variable domain (remainder filled in from reference TRBV7-7 and TRBJ2-4): GAGVSQSPRYKVTKRGQDVTLRCDPISSHATLYWYQQALGQGPEFLTYFNYEAQPDKSGLPSDRFSAERPEGSISTLTIQRTEQRDSAMYRCASTQWGPLAKNIQYFGAGTRLSVL.

This clonotype occurred a few times. The rearrangement uses TRBV6-2 or TRBV6-3 and TRBJ1-5; D call uncertain. The CDR3 loop spans 16 amino acids. With 2 bases removed from V and 7 bases from J, the gap between germline ends came to 18 bases. Germline loops: CDR1 MNHEY, CDR2 SVGEGT. The CDR3 sequence is CASSYPAMRVSQPQHF. The CDR3 region has the DNA TGTGCCAGCAGTTACCCGGCTATGAGGGTGTCCCAGCCCCAGCATTTT.

V usage is TRBV4-2 and J usage is TRBJ1-4; the D is unclear. The CDR3 has 17 residues. Germline V gives CDR1 LGHNA, CDR2 YNFKEQ. V was trimmed by 0 bases and J by 5 bases, leaving 16 bases between them. The CDR3 sequence is CASSQDRVRSGNEKLFF. For the CDR3, the DNA is TGTGCCAGCAGCCAAGATAGGGTCAGGAGTGGAAATGAAAAACTGTTTTTT.

This clonotype was counted ten times or more. The chain uses TRBV29-1 and TRBJ2-5, with 11 bases identical to TRBD2. The germline V gene has CDR1 SQVTM and CDR2 ANQGSEA. This CDR3 spans 15 amino acids. V was clipped by 3 bases and J by 5 bases; unmatched bases: 8. CDR3 protein: CSVELTSGGRETQYF. CDR3 DNA sequence: TGCAGCGTTGAGCTAACTAGCGGGGGCAGGGAGACCCAGTACTTC.

This clonotype was seen more than once but under ten times. The CDR3 region is CASSLDAWSSTDTQYF. CDR3 bases: TGTGCCAGCAGCTTAGATGCGTGGTCTAGCACAGATACGCAGTATTTT. The chain employs TRBV7-8 and TRBJ2-3; D is unresolved. The CDR3 is made up of 16 amino acids. CDR1 and CDR2 (germline): SGHVS, FQNEAQ. Trimming pared 1 base from V and 0 bases from J, leaving 11 bases between. The whole variable domain, remainder taken from reference TRBV7-8 and TRBJ2-3, is GAGVSQSPRYKVAKRGQDVALRCDPISGHVSLFWYQQALGQGPEFLTYFQNEAQLDKSGLPSDRFFAERPEGSVSTLKIQRTQQEDSAVYLCASSLDAWSSTDTQYFGPGTRLTVL.

This clonotype has a count of ten or more. The chain couples TRBV29-1 to TRBJ1-1; the match to TRBD1 covers 9 bases. The CDR3 runs 13 residues. Unmatched junction bases numbered 8, after V lost 6 bases and J lost 6 bases. Germline-derived CDR1 and CDR2 are SQVTM and ANQGSEA. CDR3 region: CSVWGQGGSEAFF. The CDR3, as DNA: TGCAGCGTGTGGGGACAGGGTGGGTCTGAAGCTTTCTTT.

This clonotype was picked up many times. This chain joins TRBV5-6 and TRBJ2-3; 13 nucleotides match TRBD2. Germline assignment: CDR1 SGHDT and CDR2 YYEEEE. The CDR3 totals 15 residues. With 4 bases clipped from V and 6 bases from J, the junction kept 5 bases outside the gene matches. The CDR3 nucleotides are TGTGCCAGCAGCCCGACTAGCGGGGGGTCGGATACGCAGTATTTT. Translated: CASSPTSGGSDTQYF.

For this clonotype: This may be a read error: a much more frequent sequence differs by one nucleotide. The rearrangement links TRBV27 to TRBJ2-1; a weak D match, TRBD2 (5 bases). Germline lookup yields CDR1 MNHEY and CDR2 SMNVEV (reference sequence). The length of the CDR3 is 14 residues. The CDR3 coding sequence is TGTGACAGCAGTTTTGGAGGATTCTCCAATGAGCAGTTCTTC. Its protein product is CDSSFGGFSNEQFF.

The chain uses TRBV20-1 and TRBJ1-1, with a tentative D call TRBD1 (5 bases). V lost 3 bases, J lost 3 bases, and 14 bases lay in between. The CDR3 runs 14 residues. The V gene's germline CDR1 is DFQATT and CDR2 SNEGSKA (reference sequence). DNA of the CDR3: TGCAGTGCTAGGCCCCCAGGACAACACACTGAAGCTTTCTTT. This gives the protein CSARPPGQHTEAFF.

The genes are TRBV7-8 and TRBJ2-3; 7 positions match TRBD2. The length of the CDR3 is 18 residues. Germline trimming cut 2 bases from V and 3 bases from J; bases unmatched to any gene: 14. CDR1 and CDR2 (germline): SGHVS, FQNEAQ. The CDR3 nucleotides are TGTGCCAGCAGCTTATGGGGCTTCCGGGGGGTTGGAACAGATACGCAGTATTTT. The encoded protein is CASSLWGFRGVGTDTQYF.

This clonotype was seen more than once but under ten times. The chain is built from TRBV28 and TRBJ1-2; 7 nucleotides align to TRBD1. The V gene's germline CDR1 is MDHEN and CDR2 SYDVKM. The CDR3 loop spans 18 amino acids. The V and J ends lost 2 bases and 1 base, in that order; junction bases with no gene match: 13. CDR3 DNA sequence: TGTGCCAGCAGTTTACGGGGACAGAACCTGCGGATTAACTATGGCTACACCTTC. This codes for CASSLRGQNLRINYGYTF.